These 29 T cell receptor beta chains were sequenced from one sample in a study of cytomegalovirus exposure and HLA in healthy donors. PCR was performed using 60 Vbeta and 13 Jbeta primers. TCRdb keeps only in-frame clones here, not all; method: immunoSEQ multiplex PCR. The sample holds 77,000 or so clones. The sequencing input was PBMCs. The receptors shown here come from a man between 25 and 39 years old in good health and CMV-seronegative.

The chain has TRBV6-5 and TRBJ2-3, with D maybe TRBD2 (5 bases). The germline V gene has CDR1 MNHEY and CDR2 SVGAGI. V was pared by 2 bases and J by 2 bases, with 8 bases between. This CDR3 spans 14 amino acids. CDR3 protein: CASSYGENTDTQYF. As DNA, the CDR3 is TGTGCCAGCAGTTACGGGGAGAACACAGATACGCAGTATTTT.

The chain combines TRBV7-2 with TRBJ2-5; weak D call: TRBD2 (5 bases). There are 13 residues in the CDR3. Germline lookup yields CDR1 SGHTA and CDR2 FQGNSA. V was shortened by 5 bases and J by 2 bases, with 9 bases between the two germline ends. The CDR3 sequence is CASSERSQETQYF. In DNA form, the CDR3 reads TGTGCCAGCAGCGAGCGGTCTCAAGAGACCCAGTACTTC.

V and J are TRBV4-2 and TRBJ2-3, with 10 bases lining up with TRBD2. Per the germline V gene, CDR1 is LGHNA and CDR2 is YNFKEQ. The junction had 6 bases not matched to a gene; V was cut back by 0 bases and J by 6 bases. CDR3 length: 16 amino acids. The CDR3 here is CASSQESSGRRDTQYF. The DNA of the CDR3 is TGTGCCAGCAGCCAAGAGTCTAGCGGGAGAAGGGATACGCAGTATTTT.

CDR3 in amino acids: CASSLVQSEETQYF. DNA of the CDR3: TGCGCCAGCAGCTTGGTCCAGTCAGAAGAGACCCAGTACTTC. The rearrangement joins TRBV5-1 to TRBJ2-5; D not certain. Germline CDR1 SGHRS, CDR2 YFSETQ. V lost 0 bases and J 3 bases, leaving 9 bases between the germline ends. The CDR3 is 14 amino acids. The variable domain in full, with the rest retrieved from reference TRBV5-1 and TRBJ2-5, is KAGVTQTPRYLIKTRGQQVTLSCSPISGHRSVSWYQQTPGQGLQFLFEYFSETQRNKGNFPGRFSGRQFSNSRSEMNVSTLELGDSALYLCASSLVQSEETQYFGPGTRLLVL.

The chain is built from TRBV6-5 and TRBJ2-5; D possibly corresponds to TRBD1 (7 bases). CDR3 length equals 16 residues. CDR1 is MNHEY, CDR2 SVGAGI, per germline. Trimming removed 0 bases at V and 1 base at J, with 12 bases between. CDR3 sequence reads: CASSYSEGASQETQYF. The CDR3 coding sequence is TGTGCCAGCAGTTACTCGGAGGGGGCGAGCCAAGAGACCCAGTACTTC.

V and J are TRBV5-4 and TRBJ1-6; D is uncertain. The CDR3 contains 15 residues. In germline, CDR1 is SGHNT, CDR2 YYREEE (reference sequence). Trimming pared 0 bases from V and 4 bases from J, leaving 8 bases between. The CDR3: CASSLGAVYNSPLHF. CDR3 DNA: TGTGCCAGCAGCTTGGGCGCCGTTTATAATTCACCCCTCCACTTT.

This chain joins TRBV7-9 and TRBJ2-7; 7 nucleotides match TRBD2. J was trimmed by 5 bases and V by 5 bases; bases with no gene match: 12. The CDR3 is 15 amino acids. Germline V lookup: CDR1 SEHNR, CDR2 FQNEAQ (reference sequence). As DNA, the CDR3 is TGTGCCAGCAGCGTTAGACTAGCAGGTATCCACGAGCAGTACTTC. Residues: CASSVRLAGIHEQYF.

This chain connects TRBV9 to TRBJ2-3; 14 nucleotides agree with TRBD2. Germline V lookup: CDR1 SGDLS, CDR2 YYNGEE. The CDR3 totals 17 residues. J was trimmed by 6 bases and V by 3 bases; bases with no gene match: 9. The CDR3 DNA sequence: TGTGCCAGCAGCGCTAATTGGACTAGCGGGAGGTTGGATACGCAGTATTTT. Protein product: CASSANWTSGRLDTQYF.

The chain employs TRBV5-1 and TRBJ2-5, with D tentatively TRBD2 (6 bases). This CDR3 region has 14 residues. Looked up from germline, CDR1 is SGHRS and CDR2 is YFSETQ. V was cut by 4 bases and J by 5 bases, with 15 bases left in between. The CDR3 coding sequence is TGCGCCAGCAGCCCGGGAGCGGCTCGGGAGACCCAGTACTTC. Its translation is CASSPGAARETQYF.

V usage is TRBV15 and J usage is TRBJ2-7, with 10 bases fitting TRBD1. Germline V gene data show CDR1 as LNHNV and CDR2 as YYDKDF (reference sequence). The CDR3 runs 15 residues. The ends lost 2 bases at V and 5 bases at J; junction bases unmatched: 6. CDR3 amino acids: CATSRPGTGANEQYF. CDR3 DNA: TGTGCCACCAGCAGACCCGGGACAGGGGCTAACGAGCAGTACTTC.

J is TRBJ2-2 and V is TRBV18; D unclear. The CDR3 has 17 residues. V dropped 3 bases and J dropped 1 base, with 15 bases sitting between them. The germline gives CDR1 KGHSH, CDR2 LQKENI. The CDR3 region is CASSPQEARMNTGELFF. The CDR3 bases are TGTGCCAGCTCACCCCAAGAGGCACGGATGAACACCGGGGAGCTGTTTTTT.

The gene calls are TRBV6-6 and TRBJ2-4, with D perhaps TRBD2 (5 bases). Germline V gene data show CDR1 as MNHNY and CDR2 as SVGAGI (reference sequence). V lost 5 bases and J 3 bases, leaving 17 bases between the germline ends. CDR3 length: 16 residues. The DNA for the CDR3 is TGTGCCAGCAGTATCCCCGGGAAGGAAGGCAAAAACATTCAGTACTTC. Amino acid sequence: CASSIPGKEGKNIQYF.

The chain couples TRBV19 to TRBJ1-6; D is possibly TRBD1 (5 bases). V shed 3 bases and J shed 9 bases, with 9 bases lying between them. This CDR3 has 13 residues. The germline gives CDR1 LNHDA, CDR2 SQIVND (reference sequence). CDR3 coding DNA: TGTGCCAGTAGTATCCCGGGGGTTTCACCCCTCCACTTT. Amino acids: CASSIPGVSPLHF.

The rearrangement uses TRBV5-1 and TRBJ1-2; 9 bases fit TRBD1. CDR3 length: 16 residues. Per the germline V gene, CDR1 is SGHRS and CDR2 is YFSETQ. V gave up 2 bases and J gave up 7 bases; unmatched junction bases: 12. This CDR3 is CASSLDTGTGSSGYTF. DNA for the CDR3: TGCGCCAGCAGCTTAGATACCGGGACAGGGTCAAGTGGCTACACCTTC.

The CDR3 DNA reads as TGTGCCAGCAGCGGACAGGGGGCCTCCTACGAGCAGTACTTC. The encoded protein is CASSGQGASYEQYF. The V gene is TRBV5-5, the J gene TRBJ2-7; the match to TRBD1 covers 11 bases. The germline CDR1 and CDR2 sequences are SGHKS and YYEKEE (reference sequence). The length of the CDR3 is 14 residues. Trimming removed 4 bases from V and 0 bases from J; junction bases left unmatched: 0.

The CDR3 bases are TGTGCCAGCAGGGAGCGGGGGAGCCGGGGGACCCAGTACTTC. It specifies CASRERGSRGTQYF. The chain uses TRBV2 and TRBJ2-5, with TRBD2 matching 8 bases. CDR1 and CDR2 (germline): SNHLY, FYNNEI. V lost 6 bases and J lost 7; bases outside the gene matches: 10. This CDR3 has 14 residues.

The rearrangement uses TRBV5-5 and TRBJ2-7; a weak D match, TRBD1 (6 bases). The germline gives CDR1 SGHKS, CDR2 YYEKEE (reference sequence). V gave up 3 bases and J gave up 5 bases, with 15 bases separating them. The CDR3 sequence is 14 residues long. CDR3 residues: CASSSTRGNNEQYF. In DNA, the CDR3 is TGTGCCAGCAGCTCCACCAGGGGAAACAACGAGCAGTACTTC.

CDR3 coding DNA: TGCGCCAGCAGCTCTGGACAGCATAATGAAAAACTGTTTTTT. This sequence encodes CASSSGQHNEKLFF. The V call is TRBV5-1, the J call TRBJ1-4; possibly TRBD1 for D (6 bases). Trimming removed 3 bases at V and 4 bases at J, with 10 bases between. Per germline, CDR1 SGHRS and CDR2 YFSETQ. The CDR3 has 14 amino acids.

V gene TRBV5-1 combines with J gene TRBJ2-7; the D is unclear. This CDR3 has 14 amino acids. Trimming left V 0 bases short and J 3 bases short, with 10 bases between. In germline, CDR1 is SGHRS, CDR2 YFSETQ. CDR3: CASSLDQTYYEQYF. CDR3 sequence (DNA): TGCGCCAGCAGCTTGGATCAGACTTACTACGAGCAGTACTTC.

V usage is TRBV18 and J usage is TRBJ2-7; 9 bases line up with TRBD1. Looked up from germline, CDR1 is KGHSH and CDR2 is LQKENI. The CDR3 extends over 15 amino acids. J was trimmed by 3 bases and V by 3 bases; bases with no gene match: 6. The CDR3 DNA sequence: TGTGCCAGCTCACCGGGGGGACAGGGCGACTACGAGCAGTACTTC. Its protein is CASSPGGQGDYEQYF.

The gene calls are TRBV27 and TRBJ2-7, with D maybe TRBD2 (5 bases). Germline V CDR1 and CDR2: MNHEY, SMNVEV (reference sequence). CDR3 length: 13 amino acids. V shed 1 base and J shed 6 bases, with 10 bases lying between them. The CDR3 DNA follows: TGTGCCAGCAGTTTATTTGGAGGAGGCGAGCAGTACTTC. Amino acids: CASSLFGGGEQYF.

This CDR3 reads CAWDRLVTEAFF. CDR3 sequence (DNA): TGTGCTTGGGACAGGTTGGTTACTGAAGCTTTCTTT. The gene calls are TRBV30 and TRBJ1-1, with 8 bases identical to TRBD1. From germline, CDR1 is GTSNPN and CDR2 SVGIG (reference sequence). CDR3 length equals 12 residues.

This chain connects TRBV9 to TRBJ1-1, with D uncertain. There are 14 residues in the CDR3. Trimming stripped 4 bases from V and 0 bases from J, with 10 bases between. CDR1 and CDR2 from the germline V gene are SGDLS and YYNGEE. The CDR3 sequence: CASSLGRVNTEAFF. The CDR3 DNA reads as TGTGCCAGCAGCCTAGGACGGGTGAACACTGAAGCTTTCTTT.

The CDR3 sequence is CASSLGNRGTDTQYF. In DNA, the CDR3 is TGTGCCAGCAGCTTAGGTAACAGGGGCACAGATACGCAGTATTTT. V is TRBV7-9 and J is TRBJ2-3; tentatively, D is TRBD1 (6 bases). From germline, CDR1 is SEHNR and CDR2 FQNEAQ (reference sequence). The germline V and J ends were trimmed by 1 base and 1 base, with 9 bases remaining between them. This CDR3 is built from 15 residues.

The CDR3: CAISETPGQGANQPQHF. The CDR3 DNA is TGTGCCATCAGTGAGACGCCGGGACAGGGGGCTAATCAGCCCCAGCATTTT. The rearrangement joins TRBV10-3 to TRBJ1-5; 12 bases fit TRBD1. Trimming cost V 2 bases and J 4 bases; bases outside gene matches: 6. The CDR3 is made up of 17 amino acids. The germline V gene encodes CDR1 ENHRY and CDR2 SYGVKD.

The rearrangement joins TRBV30 to TRBJ1-2, with unresolved D. V lost 7 bases to trimming and J lost 4 bases, with 16 bases between them. Germline V gene lookup returns CDR1 GTSNPN and CDR2 SVGIG (reference sequence). This CDR3 is built from 13 residues. CDR3 coding DNA: TGTGCCTCGCAGTATGTTAGGAGCTATGGCTACACCTTC. Translating it yields CASQYVRSYGYTF.

The chain carries TRBV11-3 and TRBJ2-7; 11 nucleotides match TRBD1. The CDR3 runs to 13 residues. CDR1 and CDR2 from the germline V gene are SGHNT and YENEEA. Trimming cost V 5 bases and J 6 bases; bases outside gene matches: 3. The CDR3 protein is CASSPGTGGEQYF. The CDR3 coding sequence is TGTGCCAGCAGCCCGGGGACAGGGGGCGAGCAGTACTTC.

V is TRBV7-6 and J is TRBJ2-5; D may be TRBD1 (6 bases). Per germline, CDR1 SGHVS and CDR2 FNYEAQ. Trimming left V 2 bases short and J 5 bases short, with 21 bases between. The CDR3 runs 17 residues. In DNA form, the CDR3 reads TGTGCCAGCAGCTTACCCCAAGGGGGAACCCCCGGGGAGACCCAGTACTTC. Protein sequence: CASSLPQGGTPGETQYF.

V gene TRBV7-9 combines with J gene TRBJ1-2; TRBD1 is a possible D gene (5 bases). The CDR3 has 13 residues. Germline V gene lookup returns CDR1 SEHNR and CDR2 FQNEAQ (reference sequence). V gave up 4 bases and J gave up 0 bases, with 6 bases separating them. The CDR3 sequence: CASSSRANYGYTF. CDR3 in DNA: TGTGCCAGCAGCTCCAGGGCTAACTATGGCTACACCTTC.